This T cell receptor beta chain came from a study of early T cells in non-severe SARS-CoV-2 infection. Across the study: Unsorted whole-blood RNA was sequenced in bulk, leaving chains unpaired.

This CDR3 contains 13 residues. The V gene's germline CDR1 is LGHDT and CDR2 YNNKEL (reference sequence). Each CDR3 protein gets one entry after TCRdb re-called the 5' RACE reads with MiXCR. The profile shows 66,000 or so distinct CDR3 sequences, 13% of them singletons. This clonotype was recorded a few times. Germline and junction disagree at one end, which may indicate a read error. The source of this sequence is an adult who was a healthcare worker with PCR-confirmed SARS-CoV-2 infection or an uninfected control (not recorded which). V usage is TRBV3-1 and J usage is TRBJ2-5; TRBD2 matches at 8 bases. Sequencing was carried out using whole blood. The CDR3 protein is CASSQAAGRAPFF. The CDR3 DNA reads as TGTGCCAGCAGCCAAGCGGCCGGGAGGGCTCCTTTTTTC.